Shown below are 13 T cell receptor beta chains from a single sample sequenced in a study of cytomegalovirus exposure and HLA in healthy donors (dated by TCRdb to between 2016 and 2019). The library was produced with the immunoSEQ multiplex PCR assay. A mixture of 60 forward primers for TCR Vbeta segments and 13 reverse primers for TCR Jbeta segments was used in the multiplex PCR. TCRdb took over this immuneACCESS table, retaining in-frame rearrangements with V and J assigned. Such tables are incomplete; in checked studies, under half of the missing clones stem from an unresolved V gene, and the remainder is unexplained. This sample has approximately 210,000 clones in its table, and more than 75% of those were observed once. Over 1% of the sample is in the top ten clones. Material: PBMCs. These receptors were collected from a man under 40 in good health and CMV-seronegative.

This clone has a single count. In DNA, the CDR3 is TGTGCCAGCAGCCAAGCCGACGGCAGGGCGGCTCCTAGAGCTTTCTTT. Protein sequence: CASSQADGRAAPRAFF. The chain links TRBV14 to TRBJ1-1; possible D gene TRBD1, 5 bases. The V end was cut by 1 base, the J end by 10 bases, with 22 bases between. The CDR3 is made up of 16 amino acids. CDR1 is SGHDN and CDR2 is FVKESK in the germline V gene.

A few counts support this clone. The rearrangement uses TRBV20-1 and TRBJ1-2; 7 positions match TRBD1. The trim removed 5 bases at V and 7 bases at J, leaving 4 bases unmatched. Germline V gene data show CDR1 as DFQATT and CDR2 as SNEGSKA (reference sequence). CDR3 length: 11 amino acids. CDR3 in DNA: TGCAGTGCTCGGGACAGTCGTGGCTACACCTTC. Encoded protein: CSARDSRGYTF.

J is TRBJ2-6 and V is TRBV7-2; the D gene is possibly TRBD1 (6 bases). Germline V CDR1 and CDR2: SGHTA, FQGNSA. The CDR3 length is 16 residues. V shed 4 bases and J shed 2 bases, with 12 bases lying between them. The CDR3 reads CASSSTGNPGANVLTF. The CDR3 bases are TGTGCCAGCAGCTCTACAGGGAACCCTGGGGCCAACGTCCTGACTTTC.

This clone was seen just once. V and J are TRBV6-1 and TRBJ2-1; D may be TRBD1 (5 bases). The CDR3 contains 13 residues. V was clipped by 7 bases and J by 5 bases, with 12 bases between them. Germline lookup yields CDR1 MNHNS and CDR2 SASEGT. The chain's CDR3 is CASNFDSHNEQFF. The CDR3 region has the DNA TGTGCCAGCAATTTCGACAGCCACAATGAGCAGTTCTTC.

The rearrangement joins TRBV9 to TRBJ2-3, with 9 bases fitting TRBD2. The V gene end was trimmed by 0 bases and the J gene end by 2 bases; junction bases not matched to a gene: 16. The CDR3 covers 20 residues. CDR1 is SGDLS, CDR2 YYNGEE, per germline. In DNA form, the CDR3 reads TGTGCCAGCAGCGTAGATACTCCCGTGGGTCTAGCGGGATACACAGATACGCAGTATTTT. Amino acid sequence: CASSVDTPVGLAGYTDTQYF.

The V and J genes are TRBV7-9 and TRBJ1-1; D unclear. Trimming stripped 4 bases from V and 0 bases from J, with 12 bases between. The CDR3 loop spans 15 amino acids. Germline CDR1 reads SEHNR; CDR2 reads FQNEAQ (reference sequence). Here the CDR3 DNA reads TGTGCCAGCAGCTCCCAATTCGGTGTGAACACTGAAGCTTTCTTT. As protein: CASSSQFGVNTEAFF.

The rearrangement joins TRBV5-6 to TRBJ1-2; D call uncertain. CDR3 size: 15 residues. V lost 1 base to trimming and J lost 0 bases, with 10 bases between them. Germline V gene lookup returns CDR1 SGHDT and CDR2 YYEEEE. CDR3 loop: CASSLWHSPNYGYTF. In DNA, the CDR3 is TGTGCCAGCAGCTTGTGGCACAGTCCTAACTATGGCTACACCTTC.

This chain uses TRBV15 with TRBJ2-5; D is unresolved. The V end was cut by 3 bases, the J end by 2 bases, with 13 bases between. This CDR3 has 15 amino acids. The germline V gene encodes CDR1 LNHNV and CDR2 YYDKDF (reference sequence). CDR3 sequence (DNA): TGTGCCACCAGCAGCCCCTTGGGCCCTCAAGAGACCCAGTACTTC. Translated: CATSSPLGPQETQYF.

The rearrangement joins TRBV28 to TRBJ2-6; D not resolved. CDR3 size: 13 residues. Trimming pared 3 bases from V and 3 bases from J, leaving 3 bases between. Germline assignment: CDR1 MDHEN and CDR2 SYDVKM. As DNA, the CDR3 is TGTGCCAGCAGTTTCAGTGGGGCCAACGTCCTGACTTTC. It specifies CASSFSGANVLTF.

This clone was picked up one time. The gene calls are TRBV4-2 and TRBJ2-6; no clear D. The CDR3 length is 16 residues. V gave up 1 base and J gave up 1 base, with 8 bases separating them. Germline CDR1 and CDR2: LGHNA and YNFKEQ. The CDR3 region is CASSQVISSGANVLTF. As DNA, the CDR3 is TGTGCCAGCAGCCAAGTAATATCGTCTGGGGCCAACGTCCTGACTTTC.

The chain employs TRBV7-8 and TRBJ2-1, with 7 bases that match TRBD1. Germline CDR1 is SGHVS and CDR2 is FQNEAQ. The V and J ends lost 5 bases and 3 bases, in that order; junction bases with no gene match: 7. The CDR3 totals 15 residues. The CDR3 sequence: CASSGRGQNYNEQFF. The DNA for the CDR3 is TGTGCCAGCAGCGGTAGGGGACAGAACTACAATGAGCAGTTCTTC. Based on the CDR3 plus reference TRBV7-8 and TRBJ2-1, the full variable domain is GAGVSQSPRYKVAKRGQDVALRCDPISGHVSLFWYQQALGQGPEFLTYFQNEAQLDKSGLPSDRFFAERPEGSVSTLKIQRTQQEDSAVYLCASSGRGQNYNEQFFGPGTRLTVL.

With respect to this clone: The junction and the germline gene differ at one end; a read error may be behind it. CDR3 in amino acids: CASSGFEESRYVYTF. CDR3 sequence (DNA): TGCGCCAGCAGCGGTTTTGAGGAAAGCCGCTATGTCTACACCTTC. The chain couples TRBV5-1 to TRBJ1-2; no definite D call. CDR3 length: 15 residues. The germline CDR1 and CDR2 sequences are SGHRS and YFSETQ.

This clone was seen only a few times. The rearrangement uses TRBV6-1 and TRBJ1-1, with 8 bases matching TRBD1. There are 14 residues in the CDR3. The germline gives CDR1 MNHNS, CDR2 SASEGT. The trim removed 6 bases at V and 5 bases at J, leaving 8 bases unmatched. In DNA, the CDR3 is TGTGCCAGCAGGCGTACAGGGGGTCCTACTGAAGCTTTCTTT. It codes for CASRRTGGPTEAFF.